Listed below are T cell receptor beta chains from one sample, sequenced in a study of beta chain features in type 1 diabetes. Generated by immunoSEQ multiplex PCR, the TCRdb table keeps only in-frame clones and is missing some. The sample has around 260,000 clones, 20% seen once; the top ten hold less than 0.03%. Source material: naive CD4+ T cells from blood. These receptors originate from a woman in her thirties or forties with type 1 diabetes. The CDR3 runs from the conserved cysteine through the conserved F or W. The D gene is left open where the match is weak. Clone size is not always given. Where it is, it says once, few, many or a class for expanded clones.

V gene	J gene	D gene	clone size	CDR3 DNA	CDR3 protein
TRBV30	TRBJ2-7	NA	NA	TGTGCCTGGAGTGAGGAGGGACGGCACGAGCAGTACTTC	CAWSEEGRHEQYF
TRBV9	TRBJ1-2	NA	few	TGTGCCAGCAGCGCCCCCGGTGTTAACTATGGCTACACCTTC	CASSAPGVNYGYTF
TRBV29-1	TRBJ1-1	NA	NA	TGCAGCGTTGTTGGAATTACAGAACACACTGAAGCTTTCTTT	CSVVGITEHTEAFF
TRBV20-1	TRBJ1-1	TRBD1	NA	TGCAGTGCTAGAAGGGACAGTGAAGCTTTCTTT	CSARRDSEAFF
TRBV6-5	TRBJ2-1	TRBD1	NA	TGTGCCAGCAGCTCCACAGGGGGAAGGTACAATGAGCAGTTCTTC	CASSSTGGRYNEQFF
TRBV28	TRBJ2-2	TRBD2	NA	TGTGCCAGCAGTAGACTAGCGGGAACCGGGGAGCTGTTTTTT	CASSRLAGTGELFF
TRBV27	TRBJ2-4	NA	NA	TGTGCCAGCAGTTTCGAGGCGACCAGGGACAAAAACATTCAGTACTTC	CASSFEATRDKNIQYF
TRBV6-5	TRBJ2-5	NA	NA	TGTGCCAGCAGCTGGGACATCGGAGAGACCCAGTACTTC	CASSWDIGETQYF
TRBV2	TRBJ2-5	NA	NA	TGTGCCAGCAGCGAGACTGTCAAGACCCAGTACTTC	CASSETVKTQYF
TRBV19	TRBJ1-2	NA	NA	TGTGCCAGTAGCGGACAGACCTATGGCTACACCTTC	CASSGQTYGYTF
TRBV5-4	TRBJ2-4	TRBD1	NA	TGTGCCAGTCAACCGGGACAGGGGGCCAAAAACATTCAGTACTTC	CASQPGQGAKNIQYF
TRBV30	TRBJ2-1	NA	few	TGTGCCTGGAGTGCTTCGGAGTACAATGAGCAGTTCTTC	CAWSASEYNEQFF
TRBV6-6	TRBJ2-1	NA	NA	TGTGCCAGCAGCCCGACTAGTAGCTCCTACAATGAGCAGTTCTTC	CASSPTSSSYNEQFF
TRBV27	TRBJ1-6	NA	few	TGTGCCAGCAGTCTATTCCGACAGATAAATTCACCCCTCCACTTT	CASSLFRQINSPLHF
TRBV7-9	TRBJ2-5	NA	NA	TGTGCCAGCAGCTTAGCGGAGGAGACCCAGTACTTC	CASSLAEETQYF
TRBV15	TRBJ1-5	TRBD1	NA	TGTGCCACCAGCAAGGACAGGTTGACTCAGCCCCAGCATTTT	CATSKDRLTQPQHF
TRBV5-4	TRBJ2-5	NA	few	TGTGCCAGCAGCTTGGCCTTTCAAGAGACCCAGTACTTC	CASSLAFQETQYF